Presented here are 10 T cell receptor beta chains from one specimen sequenced in a study of early T cells in non-severe SARS-CoV-2 infection. MiXCR was run by TCRdb on the 5' RACE reads, yielding one entry per CDR3 protein. This table holds around 47,000 distinct CDR3 sequences, 11% found once. The sample comprised whole blood. Receptors originate from an adult who was a healthcare worker with PCR-confirmed SARS-CoV-2 infection or an uninfected control (not recorded which).

This chain joins TRBV12-2 and TRBJ2-7; TRBD1 is taken as the D call from the table, unchecked against the DNA. TRBV12-2 is noted as a pseudogene. This CDR3 contains 15 residues. CDR3 in DNA: TGTGCAAGTCGCTTAGCCCCGGACAGGGGGTACGAGCAGTACTTC. As protein: CASRLAPDRGYEQYF.

The chain recombines TRBV20-1 with TRBJ2-5; D gene ambiguous. CDR3 size: 13 residues. Germline V gene data show CDR1 as DFQATT and CDR2 as SNEGSKA (reference sequence). Trimming pared 2 bases from V and 1 base from J, leaving 8 bases between. The CDR3 reads CSARIPIQETQYF. The CDR3 DNA follows: TGCAGTGCTAGAATCCCTATCCAAGAGACCCAGTACTTC.

The rearrangement links TRBV5-1 to TRBJ1-5; TRBD1 might be the D (5 bases). CDR1 and CDR2 (germline): SGHRS, YFSETQ. The V end lost 7 bases, the J end lost 3 bases, and 11 bases lay between the germline ends. The CDR3 length is 13 residues. The CDR3 region is CASRSGANQPQHF. The CDR3, as DNA: TGCGCCAGCCGCAGTGGGGCCAATCAGCCCCAGCATTTT.

This chain joins TRBV20-1 and TRBJ1-1, with unresolved D. V shed 6 bases and J shed 3 bases, with 17 bases lying between them. Germline V gene lookup returns CDR1 DFQATT and CDR2 SNEGSKA (reference sequence). The CDR3 loop spans 14 amino acids. CDR3 nucleotides: TGCAGTGCAACCGCTAGTTTACGGGACACTGAAGCTTTCTTT. It specifies CSATASLRDTEAFF.

The sample holds many counts of this clonotype. The rearrangement links TRBV29-1 to TRBJ2-1, with D perhaps matching TRBD1 or TRBD2 (5 bases each). This CDR3 has 15 residues. V was pared by 8 bases and J by 1 base, with 18 bases between. Per the germline V gene, CDR1 is SQVTM and CDR2 is ANQGSEA. The CDR3 nucleotides are TGCAGCTTCCCTGGGGGAGCGCCTTCCTACAATGAGCAGTTCTTC. This sequence encodes CSFPGGAPSYNEQFF.

This clonotype occurred once. A much bigger clone sits one base away, suggesting this may be a read error. CDR3 sequence (DNA): TGTACCAGCAGTTTAGCGCGCTCGACGGATGAGCAGTTCTTC. It codes for CTSSLARSTDEQFF. The chain combines TRBV12-3 or TRBV12-4 with TRBJ2-1, with D possibly being TRBD2 (5 bases). This CDR3 contains 14 residues.

At least ten counts were recorded for this clonotype. The CDR3 reads CASSLLGGDPNEQYF. The CDR3, as DNA: TGTGCCAGCAGCCTTCTCGGCGGTGACCCCAACGAGCAGTACTTC. The chain employs TRBV7-9 and TRBJ2-7; D remains unclear. Trimming stripped 5 bases from V and 5 bases from J, with 19 bases between. The CDR3 sequence is 15 residues long. Germline CDR1 is SEHNR and CDR2 is FQNEAQ (reference sequence).

This clonotype has a count of ten or more. The rearrangement uses TRBV14 and TRBJ1-6; D call uncertain. CDR3 length: 13 residues. Trimming shortened V by 0 bases and J by 9 bases, and 6 bases separated the two germline ends. Germline V gene data show CDR1 as SGHDN and CDR2 as FVKESK. CDR3 loop: CASSQDWSSPLHF. As DNA, the CDR3 is TGTGCCAGCAGCCAAGATTGGAGTTCACCCCTCCACTTT.

This clonotype was counted a few times. This rearrangement joins TRBV20-1 to TRBJ2-7, with D unresolved. The germline V gene has CDR1 DFQATT and CDR2 SNEGSKA (reference sequence). Trimming left V 2 bases short and J 2 bases short, with 7 bases between. The CDR3 sequence is 12 residues long. The CDR3 DNA follows: TGCAGTGCTAGACACAGAGCCTACGAGCAGTACTTC. Protein: CSARHRAYEQYF.

This rearrangement joins TRBV7-8 to TRBJ1-5; 8 bases are a match to TRBD1. The CDR3 has 15 amino acids. Germline CDR1 reads SGHVS; CDR2 reads FQNEAQ. V lost 2 bases and J lost 6; bases outside the gene matches: 6. DNA of the CDR3: TGTGCCAGCAGCTTACGTCAGGGGGCGAGTCAGCCCCAGCATTTT. Amino acid sequence: CASSLRQGASQPQHF.